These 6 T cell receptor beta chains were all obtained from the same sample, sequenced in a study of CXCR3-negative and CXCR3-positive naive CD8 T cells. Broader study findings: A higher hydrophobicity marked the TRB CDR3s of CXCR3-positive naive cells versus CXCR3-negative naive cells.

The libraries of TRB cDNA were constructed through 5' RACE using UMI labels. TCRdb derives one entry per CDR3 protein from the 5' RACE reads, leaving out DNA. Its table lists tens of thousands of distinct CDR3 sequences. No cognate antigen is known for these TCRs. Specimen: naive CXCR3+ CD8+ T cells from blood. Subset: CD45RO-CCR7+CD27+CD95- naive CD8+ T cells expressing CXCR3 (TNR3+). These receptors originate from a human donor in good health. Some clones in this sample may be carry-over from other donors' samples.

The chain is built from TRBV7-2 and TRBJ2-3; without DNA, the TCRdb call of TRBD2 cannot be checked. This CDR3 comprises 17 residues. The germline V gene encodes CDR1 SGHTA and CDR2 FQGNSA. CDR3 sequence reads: CASSEEVGLPYTDTQYF.

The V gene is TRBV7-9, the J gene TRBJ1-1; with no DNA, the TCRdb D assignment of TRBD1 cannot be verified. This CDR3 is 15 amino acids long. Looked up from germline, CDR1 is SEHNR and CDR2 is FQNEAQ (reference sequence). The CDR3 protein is CASSTGRQENTEAFF.

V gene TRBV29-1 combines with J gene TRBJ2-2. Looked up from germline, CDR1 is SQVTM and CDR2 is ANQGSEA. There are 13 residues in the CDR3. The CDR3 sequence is CSVEDRMAGELFF.

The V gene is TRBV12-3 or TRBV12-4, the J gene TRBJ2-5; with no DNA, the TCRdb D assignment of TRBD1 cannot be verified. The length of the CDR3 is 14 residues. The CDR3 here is CASSFPLQGETQYF.

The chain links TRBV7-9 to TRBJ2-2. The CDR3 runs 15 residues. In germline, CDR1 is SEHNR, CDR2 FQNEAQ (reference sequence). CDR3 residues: CASSFIQMNTGELFF.

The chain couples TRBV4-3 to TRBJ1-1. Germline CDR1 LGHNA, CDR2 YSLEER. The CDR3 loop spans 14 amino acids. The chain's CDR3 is CASSDHSVGTEAFF.